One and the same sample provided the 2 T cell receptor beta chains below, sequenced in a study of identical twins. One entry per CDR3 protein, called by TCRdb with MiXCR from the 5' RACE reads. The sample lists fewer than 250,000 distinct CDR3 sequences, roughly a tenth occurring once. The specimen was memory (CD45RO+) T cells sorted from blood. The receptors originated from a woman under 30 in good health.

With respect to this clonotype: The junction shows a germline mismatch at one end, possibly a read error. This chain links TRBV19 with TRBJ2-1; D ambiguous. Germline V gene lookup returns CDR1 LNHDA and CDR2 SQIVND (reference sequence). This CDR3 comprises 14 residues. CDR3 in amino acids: CDSSILPVDNEQFF. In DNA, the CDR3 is TGTGACAGTAGTATACTCCCAGTAGACAATGAGCAGTTCTTC.

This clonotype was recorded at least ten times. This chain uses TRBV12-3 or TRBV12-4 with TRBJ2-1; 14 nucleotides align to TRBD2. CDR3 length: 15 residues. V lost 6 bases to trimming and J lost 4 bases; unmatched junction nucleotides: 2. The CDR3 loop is CASRRTSGRYNEQFF. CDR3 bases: TGTGCCAGCAGGAGGACTAGCGGGAGGTACAATGAGCAGTTCTTC.